The following is a T cell receptor beta chain sequence with its context. This record comes from a study of cytomegalovirus exposure and HLA in healthy donors. On the study more broadly: Falling in the Caucasian-associated ancestry cluster were 65% to 90% of a few hundred genotyped donors.

Donors were ostensibly healthy at sampling, although undocumented immune exposures were probable. This CDR3 has 17 amino acids. The germline V gene has CDR1 SNHLY and CDR2 FYNNEI. V shed 4 bases and J shed 10 bases, with 25 bases lying between them. 60 Vbeta and 13 Jbeta primers were used in PCR. Generated by immunoSEQ multiplex PCR, the TCRdb table keeps only in-frame clones and is missing some. The sample lists about 140,000 clones, around four fifths occurring once. The chain has TRBV2 and TRBJ1-4; possibly TRBD1 for D (5 bases). This sequence originates from a male donor in good health and CMV-seronegative. The sample consisted of PBMCs. The CDR3 nucleotides read TGTGCCAGCAGTGTTCATCACTCGACAGCCGGAATGGTAAAACTGTTTTTT. It encodes CASSVHHSTAGMVKLFF.